Each of the 31 T cell receptor beta chains below was sequenced from the same sample in a study of early T cells in non-severe SARS-CoV-2 infection. TCRdb called the 5' RACE reads again in MiXCR, with one record for every CDR3 protein. The table lists roughly 55,000 distinct CDR3 sequences, under 14% of them singletons. The sequenced material came from whole blood. The receptors come from an adult who was a healthcare worker with PCR-confirmed SARS-CoV-2 infection or an uninfected control (not recorded which).

This clonotype was seen ten or more times. V gene TRBV20-1 combines with J gene TRBJ1-2; 9 positions agree with TRBD1. V lost 6 bases and J lost 4; bases outside the gene matches: 12. The CDR3 totals 15 residues. CDR1 and CDR2 (germline): DFQATT, SNEGSKA (reference sequence). The CDR3 DNA reads TGCAGTGCCCCGGACAGGGGCGGAGGTCTCTATGGCTACACCTTC. Encoded protein: CSAPDRGGGLYGYTF.

The chain links TRBV6-5 to TRBJ2-2; D may match TRBD1 or TRBD2 (5 bases each). Germline V gene lookup returns CDR1 MNHEY and CDR2 SVGAGI. V was trimmed by 4 bases and J by 7 bases, leaving 10 bases between them. CDR3 length equals 13 residues. CDR3 residues: CASSSLGDGELFF. The CDR3, as DNA: TGTGCCAGCAGTTCACTGGGGGACGGGGAGCTGTTTTTT.

The V and J genes are TRBV7-2 and TRBJ1-5; no clear D. With 3 bases removed from V and 5 bases from J, the gap between germline ends came to 8 bases. From germline, CDR1 is SGHTA and CDR2 FQGNSA. The CDR3 extends over 13 amino acids. The CDR3 sequence is CASSFWGDQPQHF. CDR3 coding DNA: TGTGCCAGCAGCTTTTGGGGAGATCAGCCCCAGCATTTT.

The CDR3 nucleotides are TGTGCCACCCTCAGGGATAGCAATCAGCCCCAGCATTTT. It specifies CATLRDSNQPQHF. V usage is TRBV6-1 and J usage is TRBJ1-5; D is possibly TRBD1 (5 bases). V lost 10 bases and J lost 0, with 10 bases in between. Germline-derived CDR1 and CDR2 are MNHNS and SASEGT. CDR3 size: 13 residues.

This clonotype has more than one count but fewer than ten. The rearrangement links TRBV5-1 to TRBJ1-6; tentative D call: TRBD1 (5 bases). Trimming shortened V by 6 bases and J by 9 bases, and 16 bases separated the two germline ends. Germline V gives CDR1 SGHRS, CDR2 YFSETQ. CDR3 length: 14 residues. For the CDR3, the DNA is TGCGCCAGCACCCCCGCCGGGGGGTCTTCACCCCTCCACTTT. Amino acid sequence: CASTPAGGSSPLHF. Together with reference TRBV5-1 and TRBJ1-6, the CDR3 gives the full variable domain: KAGVTQTPRYLIKTRGQQVTLSCSPISGHRSVSWYQQTPGQGLQFLFEYFSETQRNKGNFPGRFSGRQFSNSRSEMNVSTLELGDSALYLCASTPAGGSSPLHFGNGTRLTVT.

This clonotype showed up just a few times. This chain links TRBV2 with TRBJ1-6, with unresolved D. V shed 2 bases and J shed 5 bases, with 10 bases lying between them. CDR1 and CDR2 (germline): SNHLY, FYNNEI. The CDR3 has 15 amino acids. CDR3 protein: CASSERRIHNSPLHF. CDR3 in DNA: TGTGCCAGCAGTGAAAGGCGAATTCATAATTCACCCCTCCACTTT. The whole variable domain, remainder taken from reference TRBV2 and TRBJ1-6, is EPEVTQTPSHQVTQMGQEVILRCVPISNHLYFYWYRQILGQKVEFLVSFYNNEISEKSEIFDDQFSVERPDGSNFTLKIRSTKLEDSAMYFCASSERRIHNSPLHFGNGTRLTVT.

The rearrangement joins TRBV28 to TRBJ2-7; D is possibly TRBD2 (5 bases). CDR3 length: 15 residues. The ends were cut back, 2 bases at V and 2 bases at J, with 13 bases in the middle. The germline V gene encodes CDR1 MDHEN and CDR2 SYDVKM. CDR3 in DNA: TGTGCCAGCAGTTTAATGTCCGCGGGCCCCTACGAGCAGTACTTC. Translated: CASSLMSAGPYEQYF.

The gene calls are TRBV20-1 and TRBJ1-1; D might be TRBD1 (6 bases). Germline lookup yields CDR1 DFQATT and CDR2 SNEGSKA (reference sequence). The CDR3 is 11 residues long. V lost 5 bases and J lost 8, with 12 bases in between. The CDR3 here is CSAPRTVEAFF. CDR3 DNA: TGCAGTGCTCCTAGGACAGTCGAAGCTTTCTTT.

This clonotype has more than one count but fewer than ten. The genes are TRBV7-9 and TRBJ2-5, with 8 bases matching TRBD1. Germline values: CDR1 SEHNR, CDR2 FQNEAQ (reference sequence). The CDR3 spans 15 residues. V lost 4 bases to trimming and J lost 3 bases; unmatched junction nucleotides: 7. CDR3 in amino acids: CASSSYDRGKETQYF. The CDR3 DNA sequence: TGTGCCAGCAGCTCCTATGACAGGGGCAAAGAGACCCAGTACTTC.

The chain employs TRBV29-1 and TRBJ2-7; D might be TRBD2 (5 bases). V lost 3 bases and J lost 2, with 8 bases in between. CDR3 size: 12 residues. Germline loops: CDR1 SQVTM, CDR2 ANQGSEA. This chain's CDR3 is CSVEGEAYEQYF. CDR3 DNA sequence: TGCAGCGTTGAGGGAGAGGCCTACGAGCAGTACTTC.

This clonotype was found a few times. J is TRBJ2-3 and V is TRBV20-1; 9 bases agree with TRBD1. The V gene's germline CDR1 is DFQATT and CDR2 SNEGSKA (reference sequence). J gave up 3 bases and V 5 bases, and 12 bases lay outside the gene matches. The CDR3 is 16 amino acids. The CDR3 DNA is TGCAGTGCTGACGGCTTCCGGACAGGGGTGACAGATACGCAGTATTTT. Its translation: CSADGFRTGVTDTQYF.

V usage is TRBV7-9 and J usage is TRBJ2-3, with D perhaps matching TRBD1 or TRBD2 (6 bases each). Germline assignment: CDR1 SEHNR and CDR2 FQNEAQ (reference sequence). Trimming shortened V by 1 base and J by 6 bases, and 8 bases separated the two germline ends. The CDR3 runs to 13 residues. CDR3 loop: CASSLGGADTQYF. The CDR3 DNA reads TGTGCCAGCAGCTTAGGGGGGGCCGATACGCAGTATTTT.

The chain employs TRBV29-1 and TRBJ2-7; TRBD2 might be the D (7 bases). Trimming removed 6 bases at V and 6 bases at J, with 21 bases between. Germline CDR1 is SQVTM and CDR2 is ANQGSEA. CDR3 length equals 14 residues. CDR3 sequence (DNA): TGCAGCGTGGTCGGCGGGGGCCCTCGGAGCGAGCAGTACTTC. Protein: CSVVGGGPRSEQYF.

The chain has TRBV11-3 and TRBJ2-1, with 7 bases identical to TRBD2. The CDR3 is 13 residues long. The V and J ends lost 5 bases and 8 bases, in that order; junction bases with no gene match: 6. Germline CDR1 reads SGHNT; CDR2 reads YENEEA. CDR3 DNA: TGTGCCAGCAGCCCGGACCGGGGGGATGAGCAGTTCTTC. Translated: CASSPDRGDEQFF.

The genes are TRBV11-3 and TRBJ1-5; D is unresolved. The CDR3 has 13 amino acids. V lost 2 bases to trimming and J lost 0 bases, with 2 bases between them. Germline CDR1 reads SGHNT; CDR2 reads YENEEA. This CDR3 is CASSLSSNQPQHF. As DNA, the CDR3 is TGTGCCAGCAGCTTAAGTAGCAATCAGCCCCAGCATTTT.

This clonotype was picked up a small number of times. The rearrangement links TRBV5-1 to TRBJ1-6; the match to TRBD1 covers 7 bases. Germline CDR1 is SGHRS and CDR2 is YFSETQ. The length of the CDR3 is 17 residues. V trimming: 0 bases; J trimming: 7 bases; junction bases outside the gene matches: 10. For the CDR3, the DNA is TGCGCCAGCAGCTTGGACGGGAGTGGCAGGGGGAATTCACCCCTCCACTTT. Translation gives CASSLDGSGRGNSPLHF.

The chain links TRBV7-2 to TRBJ1-2; no definite D call. Trimming took 6 bases from V and 4 from J, leaving 15 bases between them. The CDR3 is 14 amino acids. Germline V gene sequence: CDR1 SGHTA, CDR2 FQGNSA. The CDR3 coding sequence is TGTGCCAGCAGTCAAGTCCCACCTCTCTATGGCTACACCTTC. Translating it yields CASSQVPPLYGYTF.

This clonotype was counted between two and nine times. The chain combines TRBV28 with TRBJ1-1, with unresolved D. Germline V gives CDR1 MDHEN, CDR2 SYDVKM. CDR3 length equals 11 residues. Trimming pared 7 bases from V and 1 base from J, leaving 4 bases between. In DNA, the CDR3 is TGTGCCAGCACGAAGAACACTGAAGCTTTCTTT. This codes for CASTKNTEAFF.

This clonotype came up many times. The rearrangement links TRBV5-1 to TRBJ2-7, with D perhaps matching TRBD2 (5 bases). In germline, CDR1 is SGHRS, CDR2 YFSETQ. The CDR3 loop spans 13 amino acids. Trimming stripped 7 bases from V and 5 bases from J, with 16 bases between. CDR3 coding DNA: TGCGCCAGCCGCAGCCGGGAAAATGACGAGCAGTACTTC. It specifies CASRSRENDEQYF.

The V and J genes are TRBV10-2 and TRBJ1-2; a possible D gene is TRBD1 (6 bases). With 6 bases removed from V and 4 bases from J, the gap between germline ends came to 15 bases. Germline lookup yields CDR1 WSHSY and CDR2 SAAADI. The CDR3 length is 14 residues. The CDR3 here is CASSHGQNIYGYTF. CDR3 in DNA: TGCGCCAGCAGCCATGGACAGAACATCTATGGCTACACCTTC.

The V and J genes are TRBV11-2 and TRBJ2-3, with D maybe TRBD1 (6 bases). Deletions cut 2 bases from V and 6 bases from J, with 9 bases between. Germline-derived CDR1 and CDR2 are SGHAT and FQNNGV. CDR3 length: 13 amino acids. In nucleotides, the CDR3 is TGTGCCAGCAGCTTACAGGGGCAGGATACGCAGTATTTT. This codes for CASSLQGQDTQYF.

The chain employs TRBV10-3 and TRBJ2-2; 9 positions match TRBD2. CDR3 length: 15 amino acids. Germline V gene sequence: CDR1 ENHRY, CDR2 SYGVKD. Trimming at V came to 7 bases and at J to 0 bases, leaving 3 bases not matched to a gene. CDR3 sequence: CAITPSGANTGELFF. CDR3 bases: TGTGCCATCACCCCTAGCGGGGCGAACACCGGGGAGCTGTTTTTT.

This clonotype was recorded a few times. The chain couples TRBV20-1 to TRBJ2-1, with 11 bases identical to TRBD2. The germline V gene encodes CDR1 DFQATT and CDR2 SNEGSKA (reference sequence). The trim removed 6 bases at V and 0 bases at J, leaving 10 bases unmatched. There are 17 residues in the CDR3. CDR3 residues: CSARTSGGPSSYNEQFF. CDR3 nucleotides: TGCAGTGCCAGAACTAGCGGGGGCCCGAGCTCCTACAATGAGCAGTTCTTC.

This clonotype came up a few times. The chain links TRBV19 to TRBJ1-2; D not resolved. The V gene lost 9 bases and the J gene lost 4 bases, with 12 bases spanning the gap. The CDR3 length is 12 residues. CDR1 and CDR2 from the germline V gene are LNHDA and SQIVND (reference sequence). CDR3 nucleotides: TGTGCCAGCAGAGACGGTGTCTATGGCTACACCTTC. Translating it yields CASRDGVYGYTF.

The sample holds a few counts of this clonotype. V and J are TRBV9 and TRBJ2-7, with TRBD2 identical over 9 bases. The ends lost 0 bases at V and 4 bases at J; junction bases unmatched: 11. Germline CDR1 and CDR2: SGDLS and YYNGEE. The CDR3 sequence is 17 residues long. This chain's CDR3 is CASSVGTSATIGYEQYF. DNA of the CDR3: TGTGCCAGCAGCGTAGGGACTAGCGCAACAATCGGATACGAGCAGTACTTC.

The gene calls are TRBV19 and TRBJ2-6, with 8 bases fitting TRBD2. The CDR3 covers 14 residues. The trim removed 5 bases at V and 4 bases at J, leaving 1 base unmatched. Germline-derived CDR1 and CDR2 are LNHDA and SQIVND (reference sequence). The CDR3 sequence is CASSAGGGANVLTF. CDR3 nucleotides: TGTGCCAGTAGTGCGGGAGGCGGGGCCAACGTCCTGACTTTC.

This clonotype has just a few counts. CDR3 coding DNA: TGTGCCAGCTCACTACAGGACACAGGGGCGACGGAAGCTTTCTTT. This codes for CASSLQDTGATEAFF. The chain combines TRBV18 with TRBJ1-1; 7 bases align to TRBD1. The CDR3 spans 15 residues. The germline gives CDR1 KGHSH, CDR2 LQKENI. V dropped 4 bases and J dropped 8; count of bases not matched to a gene: 13.

The gene calls are TRBV25-1 and TRBJ2-1, with TRBD1 matching over 7 bases. CDR3 length: 16 residues. Germline CDR1 MGHDK, CDR2 SYGVNS. Trimming took 10 bases from V and 2 from J; bases not matched to a gene: 14. The CDR3 region has the DNA TGTGCCACCACTTCAACACAGGGGTCGGCCTACAATGAGCAGTTCTTC. Protein: CATTSTQGSAYNEQFF.

This clonotype has at least ten counts. This rearrangement joins TRBV5-1 to TRBJ2-2; D is undetermined. The CDR3 runs to 15 residues. CDR1 and CDR2 from the germline V gene are SGHRS and YFSETQ. Deletions cut 0 bases from V and 0 bases from J, with 6 bases between. Here the CDR3 DNA reads TGCGCCAGCAGCTTGGCTACCTCGAACACCGGGGAGCTGTTTTTT. Protein sequence: CASSLATSNTGELFF.

Details on this clonotype: This may arise from a read error, as a much more abundant clone is one base away. The chain uses TRBV19 and TRBJ2-7, with D perhaps matching TRBD2 (5 bases). The CDR3 totals 14 residues. CDR1 is LNHDA, CDR2 SQIVND, per germline (reference sequence). Between the trimmed V and J ends, which lost 4 bases and 1 base, there was a span of 11 bases. The CDR3 here is CASSKRAESYEQYF. As DNA, the CDR3 is TGTGCCAGTAGTAAGAGGGCAGAGTCCTACGAGCAGTACTTC.

This chain connects TRBV28 to TRBJ2-7; 7 bases line up with TRBD1. V shed 6 bases and J 3 bases; nucleotides not matched to a gene: 8. The CDR3 is 14 residues long. Germline lookup yields CDR1 MDHEN and CDR2 SYDVKM. The CDR3 DNA reads TGTGCCAGCAGGACCGGGACAGCGCTCTACGAGCAGTACTTC. Protein product: CASRTGTALYEQYF.